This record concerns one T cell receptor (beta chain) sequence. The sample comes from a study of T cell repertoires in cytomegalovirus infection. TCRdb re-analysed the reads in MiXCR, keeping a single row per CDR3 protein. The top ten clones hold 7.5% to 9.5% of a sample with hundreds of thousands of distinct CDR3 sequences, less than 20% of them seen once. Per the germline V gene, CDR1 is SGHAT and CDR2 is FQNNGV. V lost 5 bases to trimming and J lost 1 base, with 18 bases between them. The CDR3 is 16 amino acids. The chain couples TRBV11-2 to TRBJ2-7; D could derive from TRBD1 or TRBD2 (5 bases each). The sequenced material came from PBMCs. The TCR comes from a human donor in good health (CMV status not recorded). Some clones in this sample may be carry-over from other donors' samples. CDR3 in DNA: TGTGCCAGCAGCCCAATAGCCGGGACCGATTCCTACGAGCAGTACTTC. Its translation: CASSPIAGTDSYEQYF.